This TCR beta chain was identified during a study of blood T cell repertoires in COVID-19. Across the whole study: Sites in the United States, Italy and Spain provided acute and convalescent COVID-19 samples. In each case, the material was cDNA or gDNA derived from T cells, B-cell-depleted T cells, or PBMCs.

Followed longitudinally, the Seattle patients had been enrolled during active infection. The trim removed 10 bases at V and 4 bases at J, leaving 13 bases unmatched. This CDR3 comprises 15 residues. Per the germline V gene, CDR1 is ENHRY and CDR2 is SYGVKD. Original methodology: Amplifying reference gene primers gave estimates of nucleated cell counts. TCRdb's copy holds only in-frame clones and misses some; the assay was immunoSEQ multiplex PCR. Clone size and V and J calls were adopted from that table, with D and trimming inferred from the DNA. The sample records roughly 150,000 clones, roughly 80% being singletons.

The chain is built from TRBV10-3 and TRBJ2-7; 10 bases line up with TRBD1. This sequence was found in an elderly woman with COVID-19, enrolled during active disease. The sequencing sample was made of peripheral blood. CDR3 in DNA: TGTGCCACACGACTAAGGGACAGGGGTCATTACGAGCAGTACTTC. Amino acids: CATRLRDRGHYEQYF.